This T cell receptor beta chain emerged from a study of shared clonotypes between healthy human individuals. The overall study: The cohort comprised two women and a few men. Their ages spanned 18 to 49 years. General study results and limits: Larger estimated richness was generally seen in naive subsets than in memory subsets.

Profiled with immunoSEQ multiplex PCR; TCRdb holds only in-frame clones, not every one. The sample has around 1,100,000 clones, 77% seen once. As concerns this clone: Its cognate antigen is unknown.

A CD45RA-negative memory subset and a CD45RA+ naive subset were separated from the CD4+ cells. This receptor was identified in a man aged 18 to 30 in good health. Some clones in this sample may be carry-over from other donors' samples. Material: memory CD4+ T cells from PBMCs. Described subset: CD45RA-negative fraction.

CDR3: CASTLGTPFSYNEQFF. CDR3 DNA sequence: TGTGCCAGCACCCTAGGTACACCATTCTCCTACAATGAGCAGTTCTTC. The J gene is TRBJ2-1, the V gene TRBV14; D gene uncertain. Germline CDR1 is SGHDN and CDR2 is FVKESK. V gave up 7 bases and J gave up 0 bases, with 16 bases separating them. This CDR3 has 16 amino acids.